The 32 T cell receptor beta chains below come from one sample, sequenced in a study of T cell repertoires in cytomegalovirus infection. Using its own MiXCR run on the reads, TCRdb lists one record per CDR3 protein. The profile covers 450,000 to 650,000 distinct CDR3 sequences, with about 30% appearing a single time and under 15% taken by the ten largest. The sequencing sample was made of PBMCs. Every receptor here comes from a human donor in good health (CMV status not recorded). Some clones in this sample may be carry-over from other donors' samples.

This clonotype was seen only a few times. This chain joins TRBV20-1 and TRBJ2-7; 7 nucleotides agree with TRBD1. The germline V gene has CDR1 DFQATT and CDR2 SNEGSKA (reference sequence). The CDR3 totals 14 residues. The trim removed 5 bases at V and 2 bases at J, leaving 9 bases unmatched. Written as DNA, the CDR3 is TGCAGTGCTCAACCGGGACAGAAGACCTACGAGCAGTACTTC. Its translation: CSAQPGQKTYEQYF.

A few counts support this clonotype. This chain links TRBV12-3 or TRBV12-4 with TRBJ2-5; TRBD2 aligns across 8 bases. Trimming cost V 3 bases and J 5 bases; bases outside gene matches: 5. CDR3 length: 14 amino acids. The CDR3 protein is CASSLAGGPETQYF. As DNA, the CDR3 is TGTGCCAGCAGTTTGGCGGGAGGTCCGGAGACCCAGTACTTC.

This clonotype occurred many times. J is TRBJ2-3 and V is TRBV7-2; D is perhaps TRBD1 or TRBD2 (6 bases each). The length of the CDR3 is 17 residues. Germline V CDR1 and CDR2: SGHTA, FQGNSA. V lost 0 bases, J lost 7 bases, and 20 bases lay in between. CDR3 region: CASSLARGGSGLNTQYF. CDR3 nucleotides: TGTGCCAGCAGCTTAGCCAGGGGCGGTAGCGGCCTTAATACGCAGTATTTT.

This clonotype was counted at least ten times. V is TRBV7-2 and J is TRBJ2-5; D is possibly TRBD2 (6 bases). Germline V gene data show CDR1 as SGHTA and CDR2 as FQGNSA. The ends were cut back, 4 bases at V and 5 bases at J, with 11 bases in the middle. The CDR3 runs to 13 residues. CDR3 region: CASSSTSYETQYF. For the CDR3, the DNA is TGTGCCAGCAGCTCGACTAGTTATGAGACCCAGTACTTC. The entire variable domain, with the rest obtained from reference TRBV7-2 and TRBJ2-5, is as follows: GAGVSQSPSNKVTEKGKDVELRCDPISGHTALYWYRQSLGQGLEFLIYFQGNSAPDKSGLPSDRFSAERTGGSVSTLTIQRTQQEDSAVYLCASSSTSYETQYFGPGTRLLVL.

The chain uses TRBV7-9 and TRBJ2-1; D perhaps matches TRBD1 (5 bases). CDR3 length: 15 residues. Germline assignment: CDR1 SEHNR and CDR2 FQNEAQ (reference sequence). Trimming cost V 3 bases and J 7 bases, with 16 bases left between them. Here the CDR3 DNA reads TGTGCCAGCAGCTTGAGGCCGCCAGGGCGGAATGAGCAGTTCTTC. Protein product: CASSLRPPGRNEQFF.

This clonotype showed up many times. The rearrangement joins TRBV7-2 to TRBJ1-3; tentatively, D is TRBD1 (5 bases). Germline V lookup: CDR1 SGHTA, CDR2 FQGNSA. The CDR3 sequence is 16 residues long. V gave up 2 bases and J gave up 0 bases, with 11 bases separating them. The CDR3 spells CASSLQSGSSGNTIYF. The CDR3 nucleotides are TGTGCCAGCAGCTTACAATCAGGGAGCTCTGGAAACACCATATATTTT. The full variable domain, with the rest looked up from reference TRBV7-2 and TRBJ1-3, is GAGVSQSPSNKVTEKGKDVELRCDPISGHTALYWYRQSLGQGLEFLIYFQGNSAPDKSGLPSDRFSAERTGGSVSTLTIQRTQQEDSAVYLCASSLQSGSSGNTIYFGEGSWLTVV.

This clonotype appeared many times. The V call is TRBV12-3 or TRBV12-4, the J call TRBJ2-1; the match to TRBD2 covers 8 bases. Germline trimming cut 6 bases from V and 1 base from J; bases unmatched to any gene: 2. The CDR3 extends over 14 amino acids. Written as DNA, the CDR3 is TGTGCCAGCAGAGCTAGCGGGTCCTACAATGAGCAGTTCTTC. This encodes CASRASGSYNEQFF.

This clonotype was counted only a few times. The chain uses TRBV7-6 and TRBJ1-1, with D uncertain. This CDR3 comprises 14 residues. V was trimmed by 3 bases and J by 7 bases, leaving 15 bases between them. The V gene's germline CDR1 is SGHVS and CDR2 FNYEAQ. Here the CDR3 reads CASSLQVLGSEAFF. The CDR3 region has the DNA TGTGCCAGCAGCTTGCAGGTCCTGGGGAGTGAAGCTTTCTTT.

This chain links TRBV19 with TRBJ2-3, with TRBD1 identical over 9 bases. Germline V gene sequence: CDR1 LNHDA, CDR2 SQIVND (reference sequence). The CDR3 is 16 residues long. V gave up 10 bases and J gave up 4 bases; unmatched junction bases: 15. Written as DNA, the CDR3 is TGTGCCAACGCACCCCGGGACAGGGTCTTGGCAGATACGCAGTATTTT. It is translated as CANAPRDRVLADTQYF.

The chain joins TRBV29-1 to TRBJ1-2, with 7 bases identical to TRBD1. The V gene's germline CDR1 is SQVTM and CDR2 ANQGSEA. V lost 7 bases to trimming and J lost 8 bases; unmatched junction nucleotides: 10. The CDR3 is 12 residues long. This CDR3 reads CSDNRQGGGYTF. The CDR3 DNA reads TGCAGCGACAACAGACAGGGTGGAGGCTACACCTTC. Full variable domain (rest looked up from reference TRBV29-1 and TRBJ1-2): SAVISQKPSRDICQRGTSLTIQCQVDSQVTMMFWYRQQPGQSLTLIATANQGSEATYESGFVIDKFPISRPNLTFSTLTVSNMSPEDSSIYLCSDNRQGGGYTFGSGTRLTVV.

There are a few counts of this clonotype. CDR3 residues: CASSLSAGKSYEQYF. CDR3 coding DNA: TGTGCCAGCAGCTTATCGGCAGGAAAATCCTACGAGCAGTACTTC. This rearrangement joins TRBV7-3 to TRBJ2-7; D remains ambiguous. Trimming removed 2 bases from V and 1 base from J, with 12 bases in between. Germline assignment: CDR1 SGHTA and CDR2 FQGTGA. The CDR3 contains 15 residues. Complete variable domain (other parts from reference TRBV7-3 and TRBJ2-7): GAGVSQTPSNKVTEKGKYVELRCDPISGHTALYWYRQSLGQGPEFLIYFQGTGAADDSGLPNDRFFAVRPEGSVSTLKIQRTERGDSAVYLCASSLSAGKSYEQYFGPGTRLTVT.

A remark on this clonotype: An end of the junction differs from the germline gene, which may be a read error. The rearrangement links TRBV10-3 to TRBJ2-1, with 7 bases that match TRBD2. In germline, CDR1 is ENHRY, CDR2 SYGVKD. The CDR3 spans 16 residues. CDR3 sequence reads: CAISESNGLVNNEQSF. Here the CDR3 DNA reads TGTGCCATCAGTGAGTCGAATGGACTAGTAAACAATGAGCAGTCCTTC.

This clonotype came up many times. The rearrangement links TRBV7-2 to TRBJ1-5; no clear D. Germline-derived CDR1 and CDR2 are SGHTA and FQGNSA. The CDR3 totals 14 residues. Trimming took 0 bases from V and 6 from J, leaving 9 bases between them. CDR3 nucleotide sequence: TGTGCCAGCAGCTTAGCCGGTAGAGGTCAGCCCCAGCATTTT. It is translated as CASSLAGRGQPQHF.

This clonotype appeared many times. V gene TRBV7-2 combines with J gene TRBJ2-2, with 7 bases lining up with TRBD2. The germline V gene encodes CDR1 SGHTA and CDR2 FQGNSA. The CDR3 sequence is 16 residues long. Germline trimming cut 6 bases from V and 0 bases from J; bases unmatched to any gene: 7. CDR3 residues: CASSLLLAANTGELFF. DNA for the CDR3: TGTGCCAGCAGTCTACTGCTAGCGGCGAACACCGGGGAGCTGTTTTTT.

The chain joins TRBV7-6 to TRBJ2-1, with 11 bases aligning to TRBD1. This CDR3 is built from 16 residues. Germline CDR1 and CDR2: SGHVS and FNYEAQ. V lost 5 bases, J lost 7 bases, and 10 bases stayed unmatched. The CDR3 DNA reads TGTGCCAGCAGCCAAGTAGGGACAGGGGGAAGGAATGAGCAGTTCTTC. Protein sequence: CASSQVGTGGRNEQFF.

The chain recombines TRBV7-3 with TRBJ1-6, with D maybe TRBD1 (6 bases). V was trimmed by 1 base and J by 10 bases, leaving 17 bases between them. Germline V gives CDR1 SGHTA, CDR2 FQGTGA. CDR3 length: 16 amino acids. The CDR3, as DNA: TGTGCCAGCAGCTTAAAATCACAGGGAGAACGATCACCCCTCCACTTT. Its protein product is CASSLKSQGERSPLHF.

The table lists this clonotype with a few counts. This chain links TRBV19 with TRBJ1-1; D not certain. CDR1 and CDR2 (germline): LNHDA, SQIVND (reference sequence). The length of the CDR3 is 15 residues. With 3 bases removed from V and 0 bases from J, the gap between germline ends came to 11 bases. The CDR3 sequence: CASSMLMRMNTEAFF. In nucleotides, the CDR3 is TGTGCCAGTAGTATGTTGATGCGAATGAACACTGAAGCTTTCTTT.

This clonotype was counted a few times. The chain recombines TRBV19 with TRBJ1-1, with D possibly being TRBD1 (6 bases). Germline loops: CDR1 LNHDA, CDR2 SQIVND (reference sequence). V was cut by 9 bases and J by 2 bases, with 16 bases left in between. The CDR3 runs to 14 residues. CDR3 nucleotide sequence: TGTGCCAGCTCCGGGACAAAGATAAACACTGAAGCTTTCTTT. Protein sequence: CASSGTKINTEAFF. The whole variable domain, remainder taken from reference TRBV19 and TRBJ1-1, is DGGITQSPKYLFRKEGQNVTLSCEQNLNHDAMYWYRQDPGQGLRLIYYSQIVNDFQKGDIAEGYSVSREKKESFPLTVTSAQKNPTAFYLCASSGTKINTEAFFGQGTRLTVV.

On this clonotype: Since a much larger clone is just one base distant, this may be a read error. V is TRBV5-6 and J is TRBJ2-1; the match to TRBD2 covers 10 bases. The V gene's germline CDR1 is SGHDT and CDR2 YYEEEE. The CDR3 covers 16 residues. CDR3 sequence (DNA): TGTACCAGCAGCTCCAGTCTAGCGGGAGACTGGAATGAGCAGTTCTTC. This codes for CTSSSSLAGDWNEQFF.

This clonotype was seen at least ten times. The gene calls are TRBV7-8 and TRBJ2-1, with no clear D. The CDR3 totals 11 residues. The V gene lost 10 bases and the J gene lost 7 bases, with 11 bases spanning the gap. Germline CDR1 and CDR2: SGHVS and FQNEAQ. The CDR3: CATTSPNEQFF. The CDR3 bases are TGTGCCACCACAAGTCCGAATGAGCAGTTCTTC.

This clonotype has ten or more counts. This chain joins TRBV7-8 and TRBJ2-5; D remains ambiguous. Per the germline V gene, CDR1 is SGHVS and CDR2 is FQNEAQ. The CDR3 has 13 residues. Trimming shortened V by 0 bases and J by 4 bases, and 6 bases separated the two germline ends. This CDR3 is CASSLATGETQYF. The DNA for the CDR3 is TGTGCCAGCAGCTTAGCCACGGGAGAGACCCAGTACTTC.

This chain connects TRBV30 to TRBJ1-6, with D uncertain. Per germline, CDR1 GTSNPN and CDR2 SVGIG (reference sequence). The V gene lost 7 bases and the J gene lost 7 bases, with 14 bases spanning the gap. The CDR3 sequence is 13 residues long. The DNA for the CDR3 is TGTGCCTTCGGACGGGATCCGAATTCACCCCTCCACTTT. As protein: CAFGRDPNSPLHF.

The chain is built from TRBV7-8 and TRBJ2-3, with a weak D call TRBD1 (6 bases). Trimming shortened V by 3 bases and J by 2 bases, and 18 bases separated the two germline ends. The CDR3 is 17 amino acids. Germline V CDR1 and CDR2: SGHVS, FQNEAQ. The CDR3 DNA follows: TGTGCCAGCAGCTTCAGAAACAGACAGGCTTCCACAGATACGCAGTATTTT. It is translated as CASSFRNRQASTDTQYF.

This clonotype was detected ten times or more. This chain connects TRBV7-8 to TRBJ1-5; 10 bases align to TRBD1. V shed 5 bases and J 5 bases; nucleotides not matched to a gene: 6. Germline lookup yields CDR1 SGHVS and CDR2 FQNEAQ. CDR3 length: 15 residues. For the CDR3, the DNA is TGTGCCAGCAGCCGGGACAGGGGAAGGGATCAGCCCCAGCATTTT. It is translated as CASSRDRGRDQPQHF.

In this sample, this clonotype turned up many times. The chain couples TRBV7-8 to TRBJ2-7; no definite D call. The CDR3 extends over 15 amino acids. V lost 2 bases to trimming and J lost 0 bases, with 11 bases between them. CDR1 SGHVS and CDR2 FQNEAQ come from the germline V gene. CDR3 sequence: CASSLLLMGSYEQYV. CDR3 nucleotide sequence: TGTGCCAGCAGCTTATTGTTAATGGGCTCCTACGAGCAGTACGTC.

A word on this clonotype: Possible read error: a much larger clone is one base away. The chain combines TRBV7-8 with TRBJ2-5; D is possibly TRBD2 (5 bases). The CDR3 extends over 13 amino acids. Germline CDR1 reads SGHVS; CDR2 reads FQNEAQ. V was shortened by 7 bases and J by 5 bases, with 14 bases between the two germline ends. CDR3: CASTGVPWETQYF. The CDR3 DNA reads TGTGCCAGCACCGGGGTGCCGTGGGAGACCCAGTACTTC.

This chain connects TRBV30 to TRBJ1-5; D perhaps matches TRBD1 (5 bases). There are 15 residues in the CDR3. From germline, CDR1 is GTSNPN and CDR2 SVGIG (reference sequence). V was trimmed by 3 bases and J by 0 bases, leaving 12 bases between them. The CDR3 DNA reads TGTGCCTGGAGGTCGGGGCCCCATAGCAATCAGCCCCAGCATTTT. This gives the protein CAWRSGPHSNQPQHF.

This clonotype has just a few counts. The V and J genes are TRBV27 and TRBJ2-7, with D unresolved. Germline CDR1 MNHEY, CDR2 SMNVEV (reference sequence). Trimming shortened V by 0 bases and J by 2 bases, and 11 bases separated the two germline ends. This CDR3 region has 15 residues. CDR3 nucleotides: TGTGCCAGCAGTTTATCTTTAGGGCGAGCCTACGAGCAGTACTTC. This sequence encodes CASSLSLGRAYEQYF.

This clonotype appeared a few times. This rearrangement joins TRBV5-4 to TRBJ2-2; D is unclear. With 3 bases removed from V and 6 bases from J, the gap between germline ends came to 9 bases. CDR1 is SGHNT and CDR2 is YYREEE in the germline V gene (reference sequence). The CDR3 is made up of 13 amino acids. The CDR3 loop is CASSSDIAGELFF. CDR3 in DNA: TGTGCCAGCAGCTCCGATATAGCCGGGGAGCTGTTTTTT.

The chain has TRBV29-1 and TRBJ1-2; 9 nucleotides line up with TRBD1. Germline V gene sequence: CDR1 SQVTM, CDR2 ANQGSEA. Trimming cost V 7 bases and J 7 bases; bases outside gene matches: 7. CDR3 length equals 12 residues. The CDR3 sequence is CSGKDRGVGYTF. CDR3 sequence (DNA): TGCAGCGGCAAAGACAGGGGGGTTGGCTACACCTTC.

This clonotype was counted at least ten times. This chain joins TRBV7-2 and TRBJ2-5, with D perhaps TRBD2 (5 bases). The CDR3 covers 16 residues. Germline V lookup: CDR1 SGHTA, CDR2 FQGNSA. Trimming pared 2 bases from V and 3 bases from J, leaving 16 bases between. For the CDR3, the DNA is TGTGCCAGCAGCTTATATGGGAGAGTGGCCAAAGAGACCCAGTACTTC. It is translated as CASSLYGRVAKETQYF.

This clonotype was counted at least ten times. The gene calls are TRBV24-1 and TRBJ2-2; D perhaps matches TRBD1 (6 bases). The CDR3 covers 15 residues. V lost 4 bases and J lost 4, with 12 bases in between. In germline, CDR1 is KGHDR, CDR2 SFDVKD. Written as DNA, the CDR3 is TGTGCCACCAGTGACAGGACAGAACCCACCGGGGAGCTGTTTTTT. This sequence encodes CATSDRTEPTGELFF.